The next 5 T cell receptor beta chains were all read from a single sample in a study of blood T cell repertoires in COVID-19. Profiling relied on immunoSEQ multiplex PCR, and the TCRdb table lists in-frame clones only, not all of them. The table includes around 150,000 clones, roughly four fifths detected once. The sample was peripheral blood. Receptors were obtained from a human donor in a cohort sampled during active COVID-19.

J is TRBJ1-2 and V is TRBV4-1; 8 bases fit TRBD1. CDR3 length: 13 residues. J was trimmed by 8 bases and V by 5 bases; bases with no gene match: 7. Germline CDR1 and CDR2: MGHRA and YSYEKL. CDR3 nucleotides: TGCGCCAGCAGCGGACAGGGCCTCTTAGGCTACACCTTC. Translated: CASSGQGLLGYTF.

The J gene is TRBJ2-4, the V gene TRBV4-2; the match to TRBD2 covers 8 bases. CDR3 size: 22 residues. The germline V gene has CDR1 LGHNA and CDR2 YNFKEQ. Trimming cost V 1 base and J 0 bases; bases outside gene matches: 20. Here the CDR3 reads CASSQGKGRGGTTNLAKNIQYF. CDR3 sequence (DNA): TGTGCCAGCAGCCAAGGGAAGGGCCGCGGGGGGACGACAAATCTAGCCAAAAACATTCAGTACTTC.

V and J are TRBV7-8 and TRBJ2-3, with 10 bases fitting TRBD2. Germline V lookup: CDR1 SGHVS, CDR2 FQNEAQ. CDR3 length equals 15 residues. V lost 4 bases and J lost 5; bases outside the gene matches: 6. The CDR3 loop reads CASSSTSGAKDTQYF. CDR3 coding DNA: TGTGCCAGCAGCTCAACTAGCGGGGCCAAAGATACGCAGTATTTT. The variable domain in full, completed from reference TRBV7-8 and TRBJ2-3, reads GAGVSQSPRYKVAKRGQDVALRCDPISGHVSLFWYQQALGQGPEFLTYFQNEAQLDKSGLPSDRFFAERPEGSVSTLKIQRTQQEDSAVYLCASSSTSGAKDTQYFGPGTRLTVL.

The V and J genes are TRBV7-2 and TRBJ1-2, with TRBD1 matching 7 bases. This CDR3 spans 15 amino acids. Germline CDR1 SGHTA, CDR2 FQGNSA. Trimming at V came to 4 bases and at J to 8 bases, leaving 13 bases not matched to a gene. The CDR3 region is CASSSTTTGVRGYTF. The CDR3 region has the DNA TGTGCCAGCAGCTCAACCACTACAGGGGTTCGGGGCTACACCTTC.

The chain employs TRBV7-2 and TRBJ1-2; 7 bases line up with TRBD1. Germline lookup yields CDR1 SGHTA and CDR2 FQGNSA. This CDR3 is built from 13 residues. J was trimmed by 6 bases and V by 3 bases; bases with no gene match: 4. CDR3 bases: TGTGCCAGCAGCTTCAGGGGGATGGATGGCTACACCTTC. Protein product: CASSFRGMDGYTF.